This T cell receptor beta chain was profiled in a study of T cell responses to AZD1222 COVID-19 vaccine. This table comes from immunoSEQ multiplex PCR, and its TCRdb copy is limited to in-frame clones, with some not included. This sample has about 160,000 clones, with about 95% found just once. This clone was found once. From germline, CDR1 is LNHDA and CDR2 SQIVND (reference sequence). V lost 7 bases and J lost 0; bases outside the gene matches: 2. This CDR3 region has 14 residues. Sequenced material: peripheral blood, taken on day 0 of AZD1222 vaccination. The chain joins TRBV19 to TRBJ1-4; 7 nucleotides align to TRBD1. The receptor was isolated from an adult in good health. DNA of the CDR3: TGTGCCAGTACCGGGACAGCAACTAATGAAAAACTGTTTTTT. As protein: CASTGTATNEKLFF.